This T cell receptor (beta chain) stems from a study of shared clonotypes between healthy human individuals. Overall study context: Ranging from 18 to 49 in age, donors were two women and a few men.

It was CD45RO-negative cells, positively selected for CCR7, that made up naive CD8 cells, with terminally differentiated effector memory CD45RA+ cells excluded. Turning to this clone: Its specificity is not known.

The authors ran the assay at deep level. Using immunoSEQ multiplex PCR, the repertoire was profiled, and TCRdb retains in-frame clones only, with some absent. The sample includes around 2,100,000 clones, roughly 94% of them seen just once. General observations from the study: Relative to memory subsets, naive subsets generally showed larger estimated richness. All-four-donor shared clonotypes had higher generation probabilities than non-shared clonotypes did.

CDR1 is SGHNT, CDR2 YYREEE, per germline (reference sequence). The length of the CDR3 is 13 residues. Trimming stripped 1 base from V and 3 bases from J, with 7 bases between. The chain recombines TRBV5-4 with TRBJ1-1, with unresolved D. Sequences were obtained from naive CD8+ T cells sorted from blood. The sequence derives from a man younger than 35 in good health. As DNA, the CDR3 is TGTGCCAGCAGCTTGTTGACGGACACTGAAGCTTTCTTT. Protein: CASSLLTDTEAFF.